This TCR beta chain comes out of a study of CD8 T cells in Susac syndrome. CDR1 and CDR2 (germline): SGHRS, YFSETQ. The CDR3 is 15 residues long. The germline V and J ends were trimmed by 4 bases and 5 bases, with 16 bases remaining between them. RNA, at about 0.45 to 1 ug, was reverse transcribed with random hexamers. A single record per CDR3 protein comes from TCRdb applying MiXCR to the immunoSEQ multiplex PCR reads. The top ten hold more than 0.3% of the sample, which has about 100,000 distinct CDR3 sequences, 95% seen once. The clonotype was recovered from a human donor with Susac syndrome. Sequenced input: CD8+ T cells from PBMCs. This sequence joins TRBV5-1 and TRBJ2-1; perhaps TRBD2 as D (5 bases). The CDR3 coding sequence is TGCGCCAGCAGCCCCCTAGCCAGCCGGGACAATGAGCAGTTCTTC. Amino acids: CASSPLASRDNEQFF. The full variable domain, its missing parts supplied by reference TRBV5-1 and TRBJ2-1, is KAGVTQTPRYLIKTRGQQVTLSCSPISGHRSVSWYQQTPGQGLQFLFEYFSETQRNKGNFPGRFSGRQFSNSRSEMNVSTLELGDSALYLCASSPLASRDNEQFFGPGTRLTVL.